This paragraph reports one T cell receptor (beta chain). The entry originates in a study of control samples from healthy donors and cancer patients. The V end was cut by 6 bases, the J end by 5 bases, with 10 bases between. The CDR3 runs to 12 residues. Germline lookup yields CDR1 LNHDA and CDR2 SQIVND (reference sequence). Assay used: immunoSEQ multiplex PCR; TCRdb lists only in-frame clones, some missing. The table records 85,000 to 95,000 clones, roughly four fifths of them present only once. Sequencing was done on a sample of blood. V and J are TRBV19 and TRBJ2-5; D is perhaps TRBD1 (6 bases). This TCR was recovered from a woman in her fifties or sixties in good health. The DNA of the CDR3 is TGTGCCAGTAGAGCACAGGGTGAGACCCAGTACTTC. Translated, it gives CASRAQGETQYF.